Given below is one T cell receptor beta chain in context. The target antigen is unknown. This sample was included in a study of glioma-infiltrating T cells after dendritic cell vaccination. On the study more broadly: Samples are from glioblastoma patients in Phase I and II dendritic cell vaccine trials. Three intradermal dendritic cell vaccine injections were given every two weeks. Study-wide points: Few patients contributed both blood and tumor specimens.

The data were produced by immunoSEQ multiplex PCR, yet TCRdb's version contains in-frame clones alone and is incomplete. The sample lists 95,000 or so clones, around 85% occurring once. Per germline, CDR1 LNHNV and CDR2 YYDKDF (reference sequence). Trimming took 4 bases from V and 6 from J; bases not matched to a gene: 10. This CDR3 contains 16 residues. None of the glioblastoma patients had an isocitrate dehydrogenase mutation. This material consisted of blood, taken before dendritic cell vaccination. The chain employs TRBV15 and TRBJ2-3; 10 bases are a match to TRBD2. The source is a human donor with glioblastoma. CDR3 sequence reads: CATSTLGAGGHDTQYF. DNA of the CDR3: TGTGCCACCAGCACCCTAGGAGCGGGGGGGCATGATACGCAGTATTTT.